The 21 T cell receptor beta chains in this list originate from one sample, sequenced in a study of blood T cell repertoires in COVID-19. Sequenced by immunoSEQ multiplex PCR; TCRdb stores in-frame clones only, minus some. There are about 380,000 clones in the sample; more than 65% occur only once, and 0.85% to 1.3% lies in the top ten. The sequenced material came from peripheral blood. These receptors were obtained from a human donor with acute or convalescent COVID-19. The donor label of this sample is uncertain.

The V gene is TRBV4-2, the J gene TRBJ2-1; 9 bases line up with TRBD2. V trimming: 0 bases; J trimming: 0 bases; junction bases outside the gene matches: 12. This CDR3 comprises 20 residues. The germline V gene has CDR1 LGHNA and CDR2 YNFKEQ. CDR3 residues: CASSQDQAGGQPVSYNEQFF. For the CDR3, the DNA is TGTGCCAGCAGCCAAGATCAAGCGGGAGGCCAACCTGTCTCCTACAATGAGCAGTTCTTC.

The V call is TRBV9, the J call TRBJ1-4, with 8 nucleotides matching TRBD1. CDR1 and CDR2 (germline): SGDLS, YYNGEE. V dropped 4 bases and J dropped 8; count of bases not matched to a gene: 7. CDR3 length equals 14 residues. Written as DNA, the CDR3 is TGTGCCAGCAGCACAGGACAGGGAGACGAAAAACTGTTTTTT. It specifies CASSTGQGDEKLFF.

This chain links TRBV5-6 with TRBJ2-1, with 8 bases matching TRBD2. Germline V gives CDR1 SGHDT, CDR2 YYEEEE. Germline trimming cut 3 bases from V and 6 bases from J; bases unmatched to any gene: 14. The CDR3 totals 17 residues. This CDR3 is CASSWRGWAGGGNEQFF. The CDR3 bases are TGTGCCAGCAGCTGGAGGGGTTGGGCGGGAGGAGGCAATGAGCAGTTCTTC.

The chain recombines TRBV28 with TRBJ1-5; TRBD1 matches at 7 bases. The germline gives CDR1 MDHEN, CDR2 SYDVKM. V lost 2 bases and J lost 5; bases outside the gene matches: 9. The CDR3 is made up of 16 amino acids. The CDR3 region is CASSLNYRGGYQPQHF. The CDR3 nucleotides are TGTGCCAGCAGTTTAAACTACAGGGGCGGATATCAGCCCCAGCATTTT.

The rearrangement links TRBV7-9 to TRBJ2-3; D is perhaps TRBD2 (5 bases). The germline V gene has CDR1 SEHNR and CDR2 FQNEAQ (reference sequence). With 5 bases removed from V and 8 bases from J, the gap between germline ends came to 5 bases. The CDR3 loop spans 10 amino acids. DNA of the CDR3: TGTGCCAGCAGCGAGGGTACGCAGTATTTT. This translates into CASSEGTQYF.

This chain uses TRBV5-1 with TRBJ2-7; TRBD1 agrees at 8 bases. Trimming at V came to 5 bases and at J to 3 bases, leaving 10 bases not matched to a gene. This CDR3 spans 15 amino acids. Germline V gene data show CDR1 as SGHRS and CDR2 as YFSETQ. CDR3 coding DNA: TGCGCCAGCAGGTGGACAGGGTCCATTTTCTACGAGCAGTACTTC. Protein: CASRWTGSIFYEQYF.

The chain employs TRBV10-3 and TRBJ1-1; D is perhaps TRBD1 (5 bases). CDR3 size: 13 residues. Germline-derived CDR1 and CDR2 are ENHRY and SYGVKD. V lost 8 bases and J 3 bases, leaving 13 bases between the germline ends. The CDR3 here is CAIGPREDTEAFF. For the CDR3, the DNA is TGTGCCATCGGCCCCAGGGAGGACACTGAAGCTTTCTTT.

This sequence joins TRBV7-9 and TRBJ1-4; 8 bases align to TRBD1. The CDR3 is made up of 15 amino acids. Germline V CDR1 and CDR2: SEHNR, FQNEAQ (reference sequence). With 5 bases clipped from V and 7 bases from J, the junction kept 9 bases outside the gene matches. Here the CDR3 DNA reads TGTGCCAGCAGCCCGCGGACAGGGAGTGGTGAAAAACTGTTTTTT. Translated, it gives CASSPRTGSGEKLFF.

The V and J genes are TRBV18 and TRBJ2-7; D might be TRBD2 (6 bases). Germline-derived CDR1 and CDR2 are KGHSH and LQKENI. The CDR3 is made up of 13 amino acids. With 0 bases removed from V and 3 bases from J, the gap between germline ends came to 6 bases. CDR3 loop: CASSPPTSYEQYF. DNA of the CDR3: TGTGCCAGCTCACCACCGACTAGCTACGAGCAGTACTTC. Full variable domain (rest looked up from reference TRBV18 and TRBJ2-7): NAGVMQNPRHLVRRRGQEARLRCSPMKGHSHVYWYRQLPEEGLKFMVYLQKENIIDESGMPKERFSAEFPKEGPSILRIQQVVRGDSAAYFCASSPPTSYEQYFGPGTRLTVT.

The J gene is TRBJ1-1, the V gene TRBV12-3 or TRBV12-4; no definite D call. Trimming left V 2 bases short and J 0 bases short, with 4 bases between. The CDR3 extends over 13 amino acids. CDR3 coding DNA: TGTGCCAGCAGTTTACTCCTGAACACTGAAGCTTTCTTT. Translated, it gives CASSLLLNTEAFF.

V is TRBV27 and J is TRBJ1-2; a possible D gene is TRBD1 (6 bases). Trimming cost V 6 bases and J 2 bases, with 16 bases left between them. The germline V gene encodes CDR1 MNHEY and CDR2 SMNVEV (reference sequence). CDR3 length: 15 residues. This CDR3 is CASSPDSQINYGYTF. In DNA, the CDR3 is TGTGCCAGCAGCCCGGACAGCCAGATAAACTATGGCTACACCTTC.

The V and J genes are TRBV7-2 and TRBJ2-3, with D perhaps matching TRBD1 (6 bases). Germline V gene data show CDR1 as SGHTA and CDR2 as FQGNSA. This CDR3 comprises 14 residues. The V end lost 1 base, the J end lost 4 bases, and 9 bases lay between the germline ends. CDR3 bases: TGTGCCAGCAGCTTAGGGACAGTTCCAGATACGCAGTATTTT. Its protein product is CASSLGTVPDTQYF.

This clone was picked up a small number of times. The CDR3 sequence is CASSVEGTARTGELFF. CDR3 bases: TGTGCCAGCAGCGTAGAGGGGACAGCACGCACCGGGGAGCTGTTTTTT. J is TRBJ2-2 and V is TRBV9, with 7 bases aligning to TRBD1. This CDR3 spans 16 amino acids. The V gene's germline CDR1 is SGDLS and CDR2 YYNGEE. Losses at the gene ends were 0 bases for V and 4 bases for J; bases not matched to a gene: 6.

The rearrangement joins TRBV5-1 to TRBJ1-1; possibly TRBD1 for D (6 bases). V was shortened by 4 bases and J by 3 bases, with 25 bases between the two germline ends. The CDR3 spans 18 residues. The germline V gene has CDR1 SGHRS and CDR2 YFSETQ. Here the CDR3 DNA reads TGCGCCAGCAGCGACTCGTTTCCGAGACAAACAGGGTACACTGAAGCTTTCTTT. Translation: CASSDSFPRQTGYTEAFF.

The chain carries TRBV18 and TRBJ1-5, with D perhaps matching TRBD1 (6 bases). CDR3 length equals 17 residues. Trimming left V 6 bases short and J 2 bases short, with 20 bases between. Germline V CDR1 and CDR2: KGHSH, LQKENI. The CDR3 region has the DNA TGTGCCAGCTCGGTTACCAGGGGAGAAGGACGCAATCAGCCCCAGCATTTT. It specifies CASSVTRGEGRNQPQHF.

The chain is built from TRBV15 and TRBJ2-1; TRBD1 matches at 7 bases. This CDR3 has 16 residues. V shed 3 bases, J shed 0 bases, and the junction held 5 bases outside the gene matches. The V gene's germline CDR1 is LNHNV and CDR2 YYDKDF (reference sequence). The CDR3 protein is CATSSLRQGSYNEQFF. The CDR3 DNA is TGTGCCACCAGCAGCCTAAGACAGGGCTCCTACAATGAGCAGTTCTTC.

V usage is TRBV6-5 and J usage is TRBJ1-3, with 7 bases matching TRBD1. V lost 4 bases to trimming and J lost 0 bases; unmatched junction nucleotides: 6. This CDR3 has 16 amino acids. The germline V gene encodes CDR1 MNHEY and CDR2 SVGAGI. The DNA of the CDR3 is TGTGCCAGCAGTTCGACAGGGATAATCTCTGGAAACACCATATATTTT. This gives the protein CASSSTGIISGNTIYF.

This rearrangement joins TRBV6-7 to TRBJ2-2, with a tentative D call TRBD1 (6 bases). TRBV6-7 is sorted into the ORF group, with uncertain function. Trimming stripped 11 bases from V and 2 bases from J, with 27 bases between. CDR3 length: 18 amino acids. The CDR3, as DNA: TGTGCCCCACTTGCTGTTCAGGGCCCAGGGGCTAACACCGGGGAGCTGTTTTTT. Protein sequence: CAPLAVQGPGANTGELFF.

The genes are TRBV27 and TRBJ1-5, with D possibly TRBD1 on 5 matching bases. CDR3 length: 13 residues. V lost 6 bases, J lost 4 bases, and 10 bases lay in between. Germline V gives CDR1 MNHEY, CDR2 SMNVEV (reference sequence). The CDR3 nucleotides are TGTGCCAGCAGACGACAGACGAATCAGCCCCAGCATTTT. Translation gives CASRRQTNQPQHF.

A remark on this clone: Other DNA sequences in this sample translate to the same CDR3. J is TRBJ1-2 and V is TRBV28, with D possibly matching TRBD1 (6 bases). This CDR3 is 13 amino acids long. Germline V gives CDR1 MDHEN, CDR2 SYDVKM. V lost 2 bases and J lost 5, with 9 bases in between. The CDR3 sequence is CASSLGQGYGYTF. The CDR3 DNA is TGTGCCAGCAGTTTAGGGCAGGGGTATGGCTACACCTTC.

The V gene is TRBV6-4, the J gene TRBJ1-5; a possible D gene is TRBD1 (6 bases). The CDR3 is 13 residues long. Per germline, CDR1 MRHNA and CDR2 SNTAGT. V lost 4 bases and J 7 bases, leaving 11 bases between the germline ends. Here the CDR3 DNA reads TGTGCCAGCAGTGTACAGGGAGGGCAGCCCCAGCATTTT. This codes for CASSVQGGQPQHF.